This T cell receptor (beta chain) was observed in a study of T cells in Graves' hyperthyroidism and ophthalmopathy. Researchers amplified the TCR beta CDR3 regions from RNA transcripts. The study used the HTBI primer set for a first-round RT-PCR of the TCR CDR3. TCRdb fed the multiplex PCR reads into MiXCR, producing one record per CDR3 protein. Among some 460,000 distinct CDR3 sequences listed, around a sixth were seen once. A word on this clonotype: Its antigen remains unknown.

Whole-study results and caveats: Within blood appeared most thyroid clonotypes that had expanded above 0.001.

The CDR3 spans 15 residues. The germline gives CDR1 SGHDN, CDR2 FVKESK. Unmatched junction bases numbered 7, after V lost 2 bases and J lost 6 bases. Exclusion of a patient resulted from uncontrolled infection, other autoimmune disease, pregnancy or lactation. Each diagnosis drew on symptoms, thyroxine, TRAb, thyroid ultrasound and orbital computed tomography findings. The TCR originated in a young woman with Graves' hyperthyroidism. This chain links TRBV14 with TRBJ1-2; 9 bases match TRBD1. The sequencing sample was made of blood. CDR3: CASSQLRGQGNGYTF. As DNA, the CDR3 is TGTGCCAGCAGCCAACTTAGGGGACAGGGTAATGGCTACACCTTC.